This T cell receptor (beta chain) is drawn from a study of blood T cells in healthy people across ages (dated by TCRdb to 2013 to 2016). Regarding the research as a whole: In model experiments, template switching captured roughly one uniquely barcoded TCR beta cDNA molecule for every two T cells. To track age-related changes in TCR beta repertoire diversity, the study relied on deep sequencing normalized with unique cDNA molecular identifiers. Donors were grouped into four age groups: young (average approximately 15 years), middle-aged (under 40), aged (around 60) and long-lived (around 80). Donors of different ages were randomly distributed across sequencing lanes to avoid experimental bias. The study analyzed two additional independent replicas of 1 million unique cDNA reads from the same blood draw for two donors, one aged 18 to 30 and one aged 80 or older.

The sample holds one count of this clonotype. Its recognized antigen is unknown. No base quality information exists; no much larger clone differs at one position. Systemically healthy Caucasian individuals from Russia, over 30 in total and aged about 6 to 95 years, were included as donors. Ten milliliters of peripheral blood were drawn from each donor into EDTA-treated Vacutainer tubes. Ficoll-Paque density-gradient centrifugation was used to isolate PBMCs, with at least 6 million obtained per sample. Total RNA, at least 6 micrograms per sample, was extracted from PBMCs with Trizol reagent. For every donor, flow cytometry on a PBMC aliquot measured the percentage of naive CD45RAhigh/CD27high T cells. Paper-wide results and their limitations: Observed TCR beta diversity per million T cells fell roughly linearly with age, and a significant reduction was already apparent by age around 44. Total diversity estimates from one million sequenced T cells were considered lower bounds and underestimates. Donor CMV infection status was unknown, potentially confounding age-related changes in expanded clonotypes. The percentage of naive T cells measured by flow cytometry correlated strongly with observed TCR beta diversity. Compared with the aged group, the long-lived group had more naive CD4+ T cells, fewer expanded clones and increased TCR diversity, suggesting age selection. Bulk unsorted PBMC profiling prevented conclusive comparison of naive and antigen-experienced compartments.

Library preparation used 5' RACE. Sequencing instrument: Illumina HiSeq 2500. A second PCR of roughly 7 to 12 cycles was run with a J-beta primer mix and a sample-barcoded 5' primer. A unique molecular identifier was introduced onto each TCR beta cDNA molecule by a template-switch 5' adaptor carrying 12 random nucleotides. Each sample yielded at least 3 million CDR3-containing paired-end reads. All of the RNA was converted into first-strand cDNA using the Mint cDNA synthesis kit, with a TRBC-specific oligonucleotide serving as the primer. Following uracil-DNA glycosylase treatment, a first 18-cycle PCR with universal primers M1SS and BC2_uni_R was performed on all cDNA. From the authors' description of their analysis: Normalization of each sample was performed by random selection of 1 million high-quality reads, each carrying a distinct molecular identifier. Instead of being binned into consensus sequences, reads with shared molecular identifiers were discarded. MiTCR, run with a Q25 quality threshold and the strictest error-elimination algorithm, handled CDR3 identification, clonotype clustering and error correction. Lower-bound total TCR beta diversity was estimated with a nonparametric unseen species model using Euler transformation. The public reads were reprocessed in TCRdb via fastp at Q25 and MiXCR, keeping in-frame beta chains. Duplicate CDR3 protein sequences are folded into a single record with the most common DNA and genes. None of the V and J calls come from the authors' own analysis; TCRdb made them. The sample table shows roughly 800,000 distinct CDR3 sequences, and 58% are seen once. The ten largest clones add up to roughly 22% of the sample.

From a lookup of the germline V gene, CDR1 and CDR2 are SGHAT and FQNNGV. V loses 0 bases of germline sequence and J loses 4 bases, and the interval between the two ends is 0 bases. The CDR3 goes from the cysteine to the phenylalanine over 12 residues. Here the CDR3 DNA is all that survives: 36 bases in frame from base 1. The receptor was isolated from a young man in good health. The chain joins TRBV11-2 to TRBJ1-4; the D gene remains uncertain. The source material was blood. The CDR3 amino acid sequence is: CASSLDNEKLFF. The DNA is as follows: TGTGCCAGCAGCTTAGATAATGAAAAACTGTTTTTT.